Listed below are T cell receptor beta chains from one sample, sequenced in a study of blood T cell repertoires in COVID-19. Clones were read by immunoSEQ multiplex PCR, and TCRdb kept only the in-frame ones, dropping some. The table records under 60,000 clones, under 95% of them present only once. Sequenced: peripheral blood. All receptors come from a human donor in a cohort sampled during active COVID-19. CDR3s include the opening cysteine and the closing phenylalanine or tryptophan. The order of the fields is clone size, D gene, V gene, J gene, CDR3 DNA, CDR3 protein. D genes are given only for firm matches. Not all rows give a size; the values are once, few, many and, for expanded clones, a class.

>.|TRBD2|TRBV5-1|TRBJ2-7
TGCGCCAGCAGCTTGGCCACACTAGCGGGAGTTAACGAGCAGTACTTC
CASSLATLAGVNEQYF
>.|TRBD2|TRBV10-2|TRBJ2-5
TGCGCCAGACGGCGACTAGCGGGAGGGTGGGAGACCCAGTACTTC
CARRRLAGGWETQYF
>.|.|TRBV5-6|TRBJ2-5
TGTGCCAGCAGCTGGGCCGGCGGGCCGTTGCGGCTGATGTCCCAGTACTTC
CASSWAGGPLRLMSQYF
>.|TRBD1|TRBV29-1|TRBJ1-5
TGCAGCGTTGGGGTACAGGGGGATCAGCCCCAGCATTTT
CSVGVQGDQPQHF
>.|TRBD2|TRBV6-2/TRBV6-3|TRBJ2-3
TGTGCCAGCAGTTACCCGCTACTAGCGGGAGGGCCGAGATATACAGATACGCAGTATTTT
CASSYPLLAGGPRYTDTQYF
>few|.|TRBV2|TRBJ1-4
TGTGCCAGCAGTTCGGACAGAGCAACTAATGAAAAACTGTTTTTT
CASSSDRATNEKLFF
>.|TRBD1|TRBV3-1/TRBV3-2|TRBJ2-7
TGTGCCAGCAGTCCCGGGACAGGGGAGTCCCACGAGCAGTACTTC
CASSPGTGESHEQYF
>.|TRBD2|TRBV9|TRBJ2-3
TGTGCCAGCAGCGGAGAAGCGGGAGGGAACACAGATACGCAGTATTTT
CASSGEAGGNTDTQYF
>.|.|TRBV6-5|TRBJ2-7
TGTGCCAGCAGTTACACTACCCCCTTTCGGGGTTACGAGCAGTACTTC
CASSYTTPFRGYEQYF
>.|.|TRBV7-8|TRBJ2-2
TGTGCCAGCAGCTTACAGGTGAACACCGGGGAGCTGTTTTTT
CASSLQVNTGELFF
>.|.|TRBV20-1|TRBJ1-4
TGCAGTGCTAGTAATCAGGGAACTAATGAAAAACTGTTTTTT
CSASNQGTNEKLFF
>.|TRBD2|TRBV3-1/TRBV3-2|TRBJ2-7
TGTGCCAGCAGCCAGGTCCTGACTAGCGGGAGCTCCTACGAGCAGTACTTC
CASSQVLTSGSSYEQYF
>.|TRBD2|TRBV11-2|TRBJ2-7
TGTGCCAGCAGCTTAGGTGATAGCGGGAGTATCGAGCAGTACTTC
CASSLGDSGSIEQYF
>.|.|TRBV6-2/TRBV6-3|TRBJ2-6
TGTGCCAGCAGTCCGAGTTACTCTGGGGCCAACGTCCTGACTTTC
CASSPSYSGANVLTF
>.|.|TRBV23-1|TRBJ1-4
TGCGCCAGCAGTCAATCAGGACAGACTGCAACTAATGAAAAACTGTTTTTT
CASSQSGQTATNEKLFF
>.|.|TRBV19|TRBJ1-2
TGTGCCAGTAGTATATCCGGTAACTATGGCTACACCTTC
CASSISGNYGYTF
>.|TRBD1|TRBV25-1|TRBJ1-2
TGTGCCAGCAGTTGGGGACAGGGGAACTATGGCTACACCTTC
CASSWGQGNYGYTF
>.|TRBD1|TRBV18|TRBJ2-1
TGTGCCAGCTCACCACGGGGAGGGACAGGGATCTACAATGAGCAGTTCTTC
CASSPRGGTGIYNEQFF
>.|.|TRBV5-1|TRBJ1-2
TGCGCCAGCAGCGCGACCCAGGAGGGGCTGGCAGGCTACACCTTC
CASSATQEGLAGYTF
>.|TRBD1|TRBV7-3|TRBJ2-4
TGTGCCAGCAGTTCCGGACAGGGCTACATTCAGTACTTC
CASSSGQGYIQYF
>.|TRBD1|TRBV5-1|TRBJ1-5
TGCGCCAGCAGCCCCGGGACAGAGACAAGCAATCAGCCCCAGCATTTT
CASSPGTETSNQPQHF
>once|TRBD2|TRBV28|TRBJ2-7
TGTGCCAGCAGTTTATACGGGCGGCTAGCGGGAGATCGGGACGAGCAGTACTTC
CASSLYGRLAGDRDEQYF
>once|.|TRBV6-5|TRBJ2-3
TGTGCCAGCAGTTACTCGCGGGATCCCACAGATACGCAGTATTTT
CASSYSRDPTDTQYF
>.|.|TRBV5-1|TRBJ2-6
TGCGCCAGCAGCTTGGCCGGGGTATCTGGGGCCAACGTCCTGACTTTC
CASSLAGVSGANVLTF
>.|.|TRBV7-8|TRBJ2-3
TGTGCCAGCAGCTTCACTAGGAGGGATACGCAGTATTTT
CASSFTRRDTQYF
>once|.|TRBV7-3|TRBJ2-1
TGTGCCAGCAGCTCGGACTTGGGTGAGCAGTTCTTC
CASSSDLGEQFF
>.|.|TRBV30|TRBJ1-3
TGTGCCTGGAGTGTGGGGGGTGCTGGAAACACCATATATTTT
CAWSVGGAGNTIYF
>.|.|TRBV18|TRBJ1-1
TGTGCCAGCTCACCAACCTCTGCGGGCGCGGGAACTGAAGCTTTCTTT
CASSPTSAGAGTEAFF
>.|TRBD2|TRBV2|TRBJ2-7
TGTGCCAGCAGCGCGGGACTAGCGGTATATGTGAGCTCCTACGAGCAGTACTTC
CASSAGLAVYVSSYEQYF
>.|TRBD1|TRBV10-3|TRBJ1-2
TGTGCCATCAACCAGAAGGTGGGACAGGCTCTATTTGGCTACACCTTC
CAINQKVGQALFGYTF
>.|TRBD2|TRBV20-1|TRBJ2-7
TGCAGTGCTAGTGGGCCTAGCGGGAACGAGCAGTACTTC
CSASGPSGNEQYF
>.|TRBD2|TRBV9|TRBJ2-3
TGTGCCAGCAGCGTAGGGGACGGGAGGGCCCCAGATACGCAGTATTTT
CASSVGDGRAPDTQYF
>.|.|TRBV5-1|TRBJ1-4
TGCGCCAGCAGCTCGGGGGGTACAGGGCATGAAAAACTGTTTTTT
CASSSGGTGHEKLFF
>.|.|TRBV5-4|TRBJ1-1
TGTGCCAGCAGCTTGGAGGCAGGGCGCGGCACTGAAGCTTTCTTT
CASSLEAGRGTEAFF
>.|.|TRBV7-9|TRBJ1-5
TGTGCCAGCGCGCGTTCTAGCAATCAGCCCCAGCATTTT
CASARSSNQPQHF
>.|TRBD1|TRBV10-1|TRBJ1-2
TGCGCCAGCGAGTTTGACCAAACACGGACAGGGGGACGCTATGGCTACACCTTC
CASEFDQTRTGGRYGYTF
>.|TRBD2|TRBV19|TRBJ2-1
TGTGCCAGTAGTATAGGGACTAGCGGGAGAGCCTACAATGAGCAGTTCTTC
CASSIGTSGRAYNEQFF
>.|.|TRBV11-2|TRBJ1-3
TGTGCCAGCAGCTTAACGACGATCAGGGCCGTAAACTCTGGAAACACCATATATTTT
CASSLTTIRAVNSGNTIYF
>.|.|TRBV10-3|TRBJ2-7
TGTGCCATCAGTCAGGGTACCTCCTACGAGCAGTACTTC
CAISQGTSYEQYF
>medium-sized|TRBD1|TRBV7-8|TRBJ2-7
TGTGCCAGCAGCCTGGGACAGGGGGCTCGGTACTTC
CASSLGQGARYF
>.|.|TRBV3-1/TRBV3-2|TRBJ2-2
TGTGCCAGCAGCCAATTCGGCGGGGAGCTGTTTTTT
CASSQFGGELFF
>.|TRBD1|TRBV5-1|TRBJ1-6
TGCGCCAGCAGCTTGGCTGGACAGGGTGCAGTATCACCCCTCCACTTT
CASSLAGQGAVSPLHF
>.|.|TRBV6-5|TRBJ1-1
TGTGCCAGCAGTTTAGACCAGGGGAACACTGAAGCTTTCTTT
CASSLDQGNTEAFF
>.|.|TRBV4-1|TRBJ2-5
TGCGCCAGCAGCCAAGAGGCGGCGCGGAGCTACCAAGAGACCCAGTACTTC
CASSQEAARSYQETQYF
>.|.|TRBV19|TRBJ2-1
TGTGCCAGTAGTATTCCCCCTATATCGGATGAGCAGTTCTTC
CASSIPPISDEQFF
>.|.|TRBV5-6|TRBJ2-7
TGTGCCAGCAGCCTCGCGGGGCCGAGCGAGCAGTACTTC
CASSLAGPSEQYF
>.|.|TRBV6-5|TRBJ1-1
TGTGCCAGCAGGCGACGGGGGGCCACCTACGCTGAAGCTTTCTTT
CASRRRGATYAEAFF